The rows below give T cell receptor beta chains drawn from one sample of a study of control samples from healthy donors and cancer patients. The table came from immunoSEQ multiplex PCR; TCRdb's copy has only in-frame clones and leaves some out. The table records about 89,000 clones, roughly 86% of them present only once. Material for sequencing was blood. The receptor source for this set is a man aged 30 to 39 in good health. CDR3s include the opening cysteine and the closing phenylalanine or tryptophan. Each record gives: V gene, clone size, D gene, CDR3 protein. The D gene is left open where the match is weak. Some rows mark clone size as missing; the rest say once, few, many or name a class of expanded clone.

TRBV7-9 | NA | TRBD1 | CASSLALDRGHGTEAFF
TRBV5-6 | NA | TRBD2 | CASSFPSGGANEQFF
TRBV2 | few | NA | CASSEALESPF
TRBV7-9 | NA | NA | CASSLGPPNTEAFF
TRBV10-3 | NA | TRBD2 | CAILAGGHSYEQYF
TRBV19 | NA | NA | CASSIVATGNYGYTF
TRBV19 | NA | NA | CASSPGAGVSISGNTIYF
TRBV11-2 | NA | NA | CASSLDRSLTDTQYF
TRBV6-5 | NA | NA | CATSPGFGYGYTF
TRBV7-9 | NA | TRBD2 | CASSPTSGEQYF
TRBV5-1 | NA | TRBD2 | CASSLGASGLQETQYF
TRBV5-6 | few | NA | CASNQEEDTQYF
TRBV6-5 | NA | TRBD1 | CASSYFPRQGVGYTF
TRBV19 | NA | TRBD1 | CATADRGLYNEQFF
TRBV12-5 | NA | TRBD1 | CASGLDRGYGYTF
TRBV30 | NA | TRBD1 | CAWSPWDRPNEKLFF
TRBV12-3/TRBV12-4 | NA | NA | CASSPAGEETQYF